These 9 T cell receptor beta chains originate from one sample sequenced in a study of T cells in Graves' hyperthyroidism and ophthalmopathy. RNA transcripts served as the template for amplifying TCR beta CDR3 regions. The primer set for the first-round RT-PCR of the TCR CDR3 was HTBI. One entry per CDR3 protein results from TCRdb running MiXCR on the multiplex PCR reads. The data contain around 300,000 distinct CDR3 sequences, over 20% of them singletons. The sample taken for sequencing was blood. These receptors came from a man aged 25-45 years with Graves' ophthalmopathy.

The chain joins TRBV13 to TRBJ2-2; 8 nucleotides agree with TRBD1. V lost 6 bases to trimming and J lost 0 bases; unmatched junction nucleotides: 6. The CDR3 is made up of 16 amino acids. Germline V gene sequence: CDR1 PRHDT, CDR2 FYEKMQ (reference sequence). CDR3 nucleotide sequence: TGTGCCAGCAGGGAAAAACAGGGGGCGAACACCGGGGAGCTGTTTTTT. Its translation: CASREKQGANTGELFF.

The DNA for the CDR3 is TGCAGTGCGAGGAGGAACACCCGGGTCAGTGACACTGAAGCTTTCTTT. This sequence encodes CSARRNTRVSDTEAFF. The rearrangement uses TRBV20-1 and TRBJ1-1; D is ambiguous. Germline lookup yields CDR1 DFQATT and CDR2 SNEGSKA (reference sequence). Between the trimmed V and J ends, which lost 6 bases and 3 bases, there was a span of 23 bases. The CDR3 consists of 16 residues.

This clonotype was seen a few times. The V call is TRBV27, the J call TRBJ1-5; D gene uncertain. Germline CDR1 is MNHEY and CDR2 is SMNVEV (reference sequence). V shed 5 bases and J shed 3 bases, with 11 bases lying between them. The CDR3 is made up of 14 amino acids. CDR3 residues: CASSPRSDNQPQHF. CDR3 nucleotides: TGTGCCAGCAGTCCCCGGTCAGACAATCAGCCCCAGCATTTT.

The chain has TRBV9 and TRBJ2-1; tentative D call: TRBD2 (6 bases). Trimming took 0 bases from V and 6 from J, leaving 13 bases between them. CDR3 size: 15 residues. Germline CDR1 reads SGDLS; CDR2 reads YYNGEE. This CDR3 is CASSVEAGSFNEQFF. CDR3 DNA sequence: TGTGCCAGCAGCGTAGAGGCCGGGAGTTTCAATGAGCAGTTCTTC.

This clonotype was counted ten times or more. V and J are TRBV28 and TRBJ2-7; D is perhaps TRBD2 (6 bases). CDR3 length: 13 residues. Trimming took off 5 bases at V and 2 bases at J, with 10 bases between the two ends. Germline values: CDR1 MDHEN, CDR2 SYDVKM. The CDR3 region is CASSPPGAYEQYF. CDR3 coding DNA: TGTGCCAGCAGTCCCCCGGGGGCCTACGAGCAGTACTTC.

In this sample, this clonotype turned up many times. The CDR3 DNA follows: TGTGCCAGCAGGGACCTAAACAGGGTGGGTCAGCCCCAGCATTTT. The encoded protein is CASRDLNRVGQPQHF. The chain has TRBV2 and TRBJ1-5, with a weak D call TRBD1 (6 bases). Germline CDR1 SNHLY, CDR2 FYNNEI. The CDR3 is 15 amino acids. Trimming took 6 bases from V and 6 from J, leaving 18 bases between them. The full variable domain, with the rest looked up from reference TRBV2 and TRBJ1-5, is EPEVTQTPSHQVTQMGQEVILRCVPISNHLYFYWYRQILGQKVEFLVSFYNNEISEKSEIFDDQFSVERPDGSNFTLKIRSTKLEDSAMYFCASRDLNRVGQPQHFGDGTRLSIL.

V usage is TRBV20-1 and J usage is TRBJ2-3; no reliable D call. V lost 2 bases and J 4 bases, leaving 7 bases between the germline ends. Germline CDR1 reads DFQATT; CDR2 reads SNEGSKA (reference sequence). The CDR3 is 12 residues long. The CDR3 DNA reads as TGCAGTGCTAGAACGGAATCAGATACGCAGTATTTT. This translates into CSARTESDTQYF.

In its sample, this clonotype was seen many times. The CDR3 DNA sequence: TGTGCCAGCAGTTACACTGCGGATTATGAGCAGTTCTTC. Amino acid sequence: CASSYTADYEQFF. The V gene is TRBV7-3, the J gene TRBJ2-1; D is unclear. Germline V lookup: CDR1 SGHTA, CDR2 FQGTGA. Between the trimmed V and J ends, which lost 6 bases and 8 bases, there was a span of 14 bases. The CDR3 is 13 residues long.

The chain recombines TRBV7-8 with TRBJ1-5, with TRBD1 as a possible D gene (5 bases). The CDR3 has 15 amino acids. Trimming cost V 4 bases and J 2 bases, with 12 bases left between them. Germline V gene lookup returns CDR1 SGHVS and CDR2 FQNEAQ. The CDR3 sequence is CASSSLAGRNQPQHF. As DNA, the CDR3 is TGTGCCAGCAGCTCGCTTGCAGGGCGCAATCAGCCCCAGCATTTT.